This TCR beta chain was identified in a study of T cells in Graves' hyperthyroidism and ophthalmopathy. Study details: Blood was drawn when the patient was first diagnosed and still untreated.

This clonotype showed up many times. Amplified TCR beta CDR3 regions came from RNA transcripts. The primer set for the first-round RT-PCR of the TCR CDR3 was HTBI. MiXCR, applied by TCRdb to the multiplex PCR reads, yields one record per CDR3 protein. The table has around 350,000 distinct CDR3 sequences, about a fifth seen once. Trimming cost V 6 bases and J 2 bases; bases outside gene matches: 9. The CDR3 contains 15 residues. The germline CDR1 and CDR2 sequences are KGHSH and LQKENI. This clonotype originated in a woman in her late teens or twenties with Graves' hyperthyroidism. The chain links TRBV18 to TRBJ2-7; TRBD1 aligns across 8 bases. The sample was blood. As DNA, the CDR3 is TGTGCCAGCTCTTATGGACAGGGTGCCACCTACGAGCAGTACTTC. This encodes CASSYGQGATYEQYF.